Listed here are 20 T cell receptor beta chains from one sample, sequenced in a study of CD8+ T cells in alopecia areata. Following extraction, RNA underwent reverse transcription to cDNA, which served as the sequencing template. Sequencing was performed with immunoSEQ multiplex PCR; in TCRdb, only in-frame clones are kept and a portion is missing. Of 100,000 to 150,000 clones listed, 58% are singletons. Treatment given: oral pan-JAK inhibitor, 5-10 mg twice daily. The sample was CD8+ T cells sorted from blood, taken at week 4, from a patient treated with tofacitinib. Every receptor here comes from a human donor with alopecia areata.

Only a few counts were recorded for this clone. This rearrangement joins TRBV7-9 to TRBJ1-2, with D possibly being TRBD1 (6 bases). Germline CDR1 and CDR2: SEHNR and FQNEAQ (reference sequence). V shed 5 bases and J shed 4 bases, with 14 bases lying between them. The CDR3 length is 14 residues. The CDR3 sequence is CASSRSPGVYGYTF. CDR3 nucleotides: TGTGCCAGCAGCAGATCCCCAGGGGTCTATGGCTACACCTTC.

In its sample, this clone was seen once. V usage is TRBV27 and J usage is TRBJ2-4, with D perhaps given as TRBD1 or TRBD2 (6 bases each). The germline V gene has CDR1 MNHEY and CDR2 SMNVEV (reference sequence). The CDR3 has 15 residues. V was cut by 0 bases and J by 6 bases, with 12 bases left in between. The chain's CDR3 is CASSLSGGGANIQYF. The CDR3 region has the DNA TGTGCCAGCAGTTTATCGGGGGGCGGTGCAAACATTCAGTACTTC.

The CDR3 reads CASSLEAGEGRDEQFF. The CDR3 nucleotides read TGTGCCAGCAGCTTAGAAGCAGGGGAGGGAAGGGATGAGCAGTTCTTC. The rearrangement uses TRBV7-9 and TRBJ2-1; maybe TRBD2 (7 bases). The V and J ends lost 1 base and 8 bases respectively, with 18 bases between them. Looked up from germline, CDR1 is SEHNR and CDR2 is FQNEAQ (reference sequence). The CDR3 contains 16 residues.

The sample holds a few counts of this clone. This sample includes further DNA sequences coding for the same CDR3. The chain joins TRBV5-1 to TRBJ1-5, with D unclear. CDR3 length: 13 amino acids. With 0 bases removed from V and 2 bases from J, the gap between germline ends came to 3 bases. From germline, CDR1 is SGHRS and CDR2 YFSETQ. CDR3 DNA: TGCGCCAGCAGCTTGGTTGGCAATCAGCCCCAGCATTTT. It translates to CASSLVGNQPQHF. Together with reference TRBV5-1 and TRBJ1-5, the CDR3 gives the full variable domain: KAGVTQTPRYLIKTRGQQVTLSCSPISGHRSVSWYQQTPGQGLQFLFEYFSETQRNKGNFPGRFSGRQFSNSRSEMNVSTLELGDSALYLCASSLVGNQPQHFGDGTRLSIL.

CDR3 sequence: CASRRTGNYEQYF. In DNA, the CDR3 is TGCGCCAGCAGAAGGACAGGGAACTACGAGCAGTACTTC. V gene TRBV5-1 combines with J gene TRBJ2-7; 8 bases agree with TRBD1. Germline assignment: CDR1 SGHRS and CDR2 YFSETQ. The V gene end was trimmed by 5 bases and the J gene end by 3 bases; junction bases not matched to a gene: 4. The CDR3 is made up of 13 amino acids.

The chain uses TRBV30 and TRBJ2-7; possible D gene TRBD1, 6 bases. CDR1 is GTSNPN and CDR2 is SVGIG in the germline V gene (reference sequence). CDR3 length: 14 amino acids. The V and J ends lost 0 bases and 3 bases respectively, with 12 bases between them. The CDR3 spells CAWSVLTGHYEQYF. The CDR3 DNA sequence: TGTGCCTGGAGTGTACTTACAGGGCACTACGAGCAGTACTTC.

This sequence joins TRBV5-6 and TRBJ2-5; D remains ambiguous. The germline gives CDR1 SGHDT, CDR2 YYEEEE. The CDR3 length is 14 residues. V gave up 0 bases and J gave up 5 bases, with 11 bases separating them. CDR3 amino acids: CASSLVAQEETQYF. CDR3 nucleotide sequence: TGTGCCAGCAGCTTGGTGGCCCAAGAGGAGACCCAGTACTTC.

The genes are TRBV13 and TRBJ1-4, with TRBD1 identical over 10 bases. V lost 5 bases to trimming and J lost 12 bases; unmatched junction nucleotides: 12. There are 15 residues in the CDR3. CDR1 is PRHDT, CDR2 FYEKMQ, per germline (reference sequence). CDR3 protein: CASSAPGQGMLELFF. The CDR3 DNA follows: TGTGCCAGCAGCGCCCCGGGACAGGGGATGTTGGAACTGTTTTTT.

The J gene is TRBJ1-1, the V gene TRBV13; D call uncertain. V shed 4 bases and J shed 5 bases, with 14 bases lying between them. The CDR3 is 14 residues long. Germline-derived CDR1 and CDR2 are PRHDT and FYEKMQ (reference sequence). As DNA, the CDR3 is TGTGCCAGCAGCTCGACTACCGCGCGAACTGAAGCTTTCTTT. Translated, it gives CASSSTTARTEAFF. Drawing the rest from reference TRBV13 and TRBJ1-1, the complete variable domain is AAGVIQSPRHLIKEKRETATLKCYPIPRHDTVYWYQQGPGQDPQFLISFYEKMQSDKGSIPDRFSAQQFSDYHSELNMSSLELGDSALYFCASSSTTARTEAFFGQGTRLTVV.

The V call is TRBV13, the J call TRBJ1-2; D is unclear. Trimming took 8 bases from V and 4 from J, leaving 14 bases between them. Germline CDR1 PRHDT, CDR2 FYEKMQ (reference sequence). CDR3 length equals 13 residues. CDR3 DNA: TGTGCCAGCGACCTCGACGGCGTCTATGGCTACACCTTC. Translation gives CASDLDGVYGYTF.

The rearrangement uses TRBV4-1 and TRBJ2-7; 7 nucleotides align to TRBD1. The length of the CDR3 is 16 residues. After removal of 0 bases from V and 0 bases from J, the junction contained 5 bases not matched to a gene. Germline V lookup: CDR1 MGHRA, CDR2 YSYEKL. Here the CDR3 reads CASSQDGTVSSYEQYF. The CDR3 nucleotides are TGCGCCAGCAGCCAAGACGGGACAGTCTCCTCCTACGAGCAGTACTTC.

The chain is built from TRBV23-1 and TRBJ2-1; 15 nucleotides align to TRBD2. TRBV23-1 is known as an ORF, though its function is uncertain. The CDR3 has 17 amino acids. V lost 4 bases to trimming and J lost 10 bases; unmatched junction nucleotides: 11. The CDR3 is CASSRPGLAGGRREQFF. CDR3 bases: TGCGCCAGCAGTCGCCCGGGACTAGCGGGGGGCCGCCGGGAGCAGTTCTTC.

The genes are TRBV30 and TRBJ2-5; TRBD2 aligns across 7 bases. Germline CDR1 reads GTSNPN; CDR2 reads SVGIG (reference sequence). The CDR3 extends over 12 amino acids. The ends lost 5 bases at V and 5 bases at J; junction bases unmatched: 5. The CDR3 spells CAWGLEKETQYF. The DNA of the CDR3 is TGTGCCTGGGGACTAGAGAAGGAGACCCAGTACTTC.

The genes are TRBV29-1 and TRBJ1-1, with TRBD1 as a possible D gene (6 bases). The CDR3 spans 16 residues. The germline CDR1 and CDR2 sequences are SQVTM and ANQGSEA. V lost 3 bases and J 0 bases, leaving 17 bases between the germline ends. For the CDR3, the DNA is TGCAGCGTTGATTTTGTCTCCGGACAGATGAACACTGAAGCTTTCTTT. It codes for CSVDFVSGQMNTEAFF. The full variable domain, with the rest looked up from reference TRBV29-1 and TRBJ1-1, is SAVISQKPSRDICQRGTSLTIQCQVDSQVTMMFWYRQQPGQSLTLIATANQGSEATYESGFVIDKFPISRPNLTFSTLTVSNMSPEDSSIYLCSVDFVSGQMNTEAFFGQGTRLTVV.

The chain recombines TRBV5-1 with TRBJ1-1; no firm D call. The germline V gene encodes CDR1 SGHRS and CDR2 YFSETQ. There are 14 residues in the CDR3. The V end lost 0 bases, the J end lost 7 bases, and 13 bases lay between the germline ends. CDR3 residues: CASSLGGGGVEAFF. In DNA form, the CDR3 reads TGCGCCAGCAGCTTGGGGGGTGGCGGAGTTGAAGCTTTCTTT.

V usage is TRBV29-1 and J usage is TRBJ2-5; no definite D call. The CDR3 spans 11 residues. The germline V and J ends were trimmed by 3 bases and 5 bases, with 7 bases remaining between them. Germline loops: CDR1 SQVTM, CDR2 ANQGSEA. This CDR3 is CSVDTVETQYF. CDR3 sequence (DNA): TGCAGCGTTGATACTGTGGAGACCCAGTACTTC.

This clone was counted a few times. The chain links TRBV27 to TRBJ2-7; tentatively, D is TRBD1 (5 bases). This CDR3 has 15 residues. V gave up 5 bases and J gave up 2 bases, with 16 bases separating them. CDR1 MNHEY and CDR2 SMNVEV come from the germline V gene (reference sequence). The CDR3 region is CASSPPDRPAYEQYF. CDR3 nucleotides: TGTGCCAGCAGTCCCCCAGACAGACCCGCCTACGAGCAGTACTTC.

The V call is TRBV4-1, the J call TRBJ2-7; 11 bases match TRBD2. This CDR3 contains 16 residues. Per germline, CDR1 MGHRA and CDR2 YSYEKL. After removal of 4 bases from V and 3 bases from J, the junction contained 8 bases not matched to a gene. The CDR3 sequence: CASSLGTSGRIYEQYF. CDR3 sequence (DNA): TGCGCCAGCAGCCTCGGAACTAGCGGGAGAATCTACGAGCAGTACTTC.

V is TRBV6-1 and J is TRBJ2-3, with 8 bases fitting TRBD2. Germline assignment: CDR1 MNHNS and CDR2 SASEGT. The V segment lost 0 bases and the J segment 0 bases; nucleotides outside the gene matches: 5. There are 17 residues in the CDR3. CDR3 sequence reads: CASSEAPGGASTDTQYF. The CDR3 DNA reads TGTGCCAGCAGTGAAGCGCCGGGGGGGGCTAGCACAGATACGCAGTATTTT.

This CDR3 reads CAWMVTEAFF. The DNA for the CDR3 is TGTGCCTGGATGGTGACTGAAGCTTTCTTT. The chain is built from TRBV30 and TRBJ1-1; D unresolved. CDR3 length equals 10 residues. The germline V gene has CDR1 GTSNPN and CDR2 SVGIG (reference sequence). Trimming left V 4 bases short and J 5 bases short, with 5 bases between.